This T cell receptor (beta chain) derives from a study of blood T cell repertoires in COVID-19 (TCRdb year 2020). For the wider study: Collaborator samples came from the United States, Italy and Spain and covered acute and convalescent phases of COVID-19. The material from the prospective study consisted of cDNA or gDNA derived from T cells, B-cell-depleted T cells, or PBMCs. A de-identified subject ID, COVID-19 status, age in years and sex were almost always included in the sample metadata. The dataset comprised deeply sampled blood TCRbeta repertoires from subjects exposed to, actively infected with, or recovered from COVID-19. Samples came from the ongoing ImmuneRACE study (first 160 participants) plus 1,254 subjects from 6 global collaborators. The repertoires were made available in a free public database intended to serve as a resource for research on the immune response to SARS-CoV-2. Where available, HLA class I and class II types were obtained from metadata supplied by the sample provider rather than from assay-based typing. What the authors observed across the whole study: The amount of clinical and demographic metadata varied by source and participant and was provided uncurated.

Participants in the prospective study were enrolled through a virtual design, were aged 18 to 89 years, and lived in about two dozen United States geographic areas. In the prospective study, cohorts were assigned on the basis of participant-reported clinical history obtained from a screening survey and a study questionnaire. For ImmuneRACE Cohort 3, a participant was defined as recovered based on two consecutive negative NP/OP PCR tests, clearance by a healthcare professional, or resolution of symptoms. Mobile phlebotomists in the prospective study collected whole blood, serum and a nasopharyngeal or oropharyngeal swab from every participant. Additional blood draws and questionnaires over an approximately 2-month period could optionally be provided by prospective study participants. Prospective study blood samples were shipped either frozen or at room temperature before DNA extraction. The CDR3 sequence holds 13 residues, the cysteine and phenylalanine included. The read is trimmed to its CDR3 DNA, 39 bases read in frame from base 1. V loses 0 bases of germline sequence and J loses 6 bases, and the interval between the two ends is 8 bases. The germline V gene provides CDR1 SGHRS and CDR2 YFSETQ.

Comments on this clone: The antigen it binds to is not known. Base qualities are missing; no much larger clone stands one base away. Distinct nucleotide sequences in the sample also encode this CDR3.

TCRbeta CDR3 regions were amplified from genomic DNA using the immunoSEQ Assay, a bias-controlled multiplex PCR. The authors' analysis ran thus. Nucleated cell counts per sample were estimated from amplification of reference gene primers within the assay. To quantify the absolute abundance of each unique TCRbeta CDR3 rearrangement, sequence reads were collapsed and filtered. For each sample, productive Simpson clonality was calculated as the square root of Simpson's diversity index over productive rearrangements. As stored in TCRdb, this immuneACCESS dataset retains in-frame rearrangements with V and J assigned. A fraction of the clones does not appear; measured against another copy, unresolved V genes explain less than half of the discrepancy, and the remainder lacks a known reason. That table is the source of V, J and clone size, and D and trimming were worked out from the DNA. In all, the sample holds some 250,000 clones, and 70% to 90% of those were seen once. The top ten clonotypes cover around 1.8% of the sample.

The chain was built from TRBV5-1 and TRBJ2-3, and perhaps TRBD1 as D gene, on 5 matching bases. The source is a woman aged 45-59 years who had recovered from COVID-19. Sequences were obtained from PBMCs or T cells enriched from blood (not recorded which). The bases read TGCGCCAGCAGCTTGGGGCAGGGCGATACGCAGTATTTT. This is translated as CASSLGQGDTQYF.